Below, one TCR beta chain is given with its context. Its antigen is still unknown. PCR primers comprised 60 Vbeta and 13 Jbeta primers. Profiling relied on immunoSEQ multiplex PCR, and the TCRdb table lists in-frame clones only, not all of them. The table shows 150,000 to 200,000 clones, with approximately 80% occurring only once. This sample is drawn from a study of cytomegalovirus exposure and HLA in healthy donors. General study findings and limits: The study found most TCR sequences rare, yet found some public TCRs in many donors. Later analysis reportedly placed an Asian-associated ancestry cluster below the roughly 600-donor mean in N-insertions. A later analysis showed TCR association rates differing by HLA locus, peaking at DRB1 and lowest at HLA-C.

Each donor was healthy, and each was a bone marrow donor. The CDR3 is 16 amino acids. The V segment lost 6 bases and the J segment 0 bases; nucleotides outside the gene matches: 11. Germline assignment: CDR1 MDHEN and CDR2 SYDVKM. The sample comprised PBMCs. V gene TRBV28 combines with J gene TRBJ2-7; TRBD1 aligns across 7 bases. The TCR sequence derives from a woman in her 30s in good health and CMV-seropositive. CDR3: CASSATHRGDSYEQYF. CDR3 nucleotide sequence: TGTGCCAGCAGCGCGACCCACAGGGGAGACTCCTACGAGCAGTACTTC.